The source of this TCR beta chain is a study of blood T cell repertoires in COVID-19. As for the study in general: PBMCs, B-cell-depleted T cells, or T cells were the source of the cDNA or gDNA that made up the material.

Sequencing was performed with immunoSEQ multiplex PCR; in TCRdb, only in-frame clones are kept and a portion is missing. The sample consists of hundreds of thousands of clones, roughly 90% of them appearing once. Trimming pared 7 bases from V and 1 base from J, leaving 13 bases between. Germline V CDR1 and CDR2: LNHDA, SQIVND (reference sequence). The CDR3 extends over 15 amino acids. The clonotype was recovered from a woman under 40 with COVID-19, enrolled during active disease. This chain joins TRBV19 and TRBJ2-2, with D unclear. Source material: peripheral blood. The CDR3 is CASTPRRGNTGELFF. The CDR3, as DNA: TGTGCCAGTACCCCCCGCCGAGGGAACACCGGGGAGCTGTTTTTT.